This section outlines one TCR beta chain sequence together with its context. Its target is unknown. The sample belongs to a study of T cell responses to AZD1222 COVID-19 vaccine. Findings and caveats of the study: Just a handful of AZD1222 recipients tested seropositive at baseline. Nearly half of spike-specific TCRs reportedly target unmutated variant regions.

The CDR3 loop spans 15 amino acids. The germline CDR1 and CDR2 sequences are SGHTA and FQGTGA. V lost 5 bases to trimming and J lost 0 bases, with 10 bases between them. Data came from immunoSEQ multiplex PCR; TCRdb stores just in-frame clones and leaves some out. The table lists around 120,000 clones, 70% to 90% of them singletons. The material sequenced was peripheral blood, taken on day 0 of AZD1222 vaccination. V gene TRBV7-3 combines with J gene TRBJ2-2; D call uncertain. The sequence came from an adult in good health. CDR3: CASSPVLANTGELFF. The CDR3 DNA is TGTGCCAGCAGCCCAGTCCTAGCGAACACCGGGGAGCTGTTTTTT.